Listed below are T cell receptor beta chains from one sample, sequenced in a study of OX40 agonist ivuxolimab in advanced cancers. TCRdb's copy holds only in-frame clones and misses some; the assay was immunoSEQ multiplex PCR. The table lists more than 85,000 clones, 90% of them singletons. Source: CD4+ or CD8+ T cells sorted from blood, taken in a trial of the OX40 agonist ivuxolimab. The receptor set was obtained from an adult with an advanced solid tumor such as melanoma, head and neck, liver or kidney cancer. CDR3s include the opening cysteine and the closing phenylalanine or tryptophan. A D gene is named only where the DNA matches it firmly. Size values are once, few and many counts, or a class for expanded clones, and some rows have none.

CDR3aa: CAISESRNRANYGYTF
CDR3nt: TGTGCCATCAGTGAGTCCAGGAACCGAGCTAACTATGGCTACACCTTC
v_gene: TRBV10-3
d_gene: NA
abundance: NA
j_gene: TRBJ1-2

CDR3aa: CAISREGGNQPQHF
CDR3nt: TGTGCCATCAGTCGGGAAGGGGGCAATCAGCCCCAGCATTTT
v_gene: TRBV10-3
d_gene: NA
abundance: NA
j_gene: TRBJ1-5

CDR3aa: CASSDHTSGSDEQFF
CDR3nt: TGTGCCAGCAGTGATCACACTAGCGGGAGCGATGAGCAGTTCTTC
v_gene: TRBV6-1
d_gene: TRBD2
abundance: NA
j_gene: TRBJ2-1

CDR3aa: CASSLGGTGRRENTGELFF
CDR3nt: TGTGCCAGCAGCTTAGGGGGGACGGGACGGCGGGAGAACACCGGGGAGCTGTTTTTT
v_gene: TRBV7-2
d_gene: NA
abundance: NA
j_gene: TRBJ2-2

CDR3aa: CASSKGTSSSEQFF
CDR3nt: TGTGCCAGCAGTAAAGGGACTAGCTCCAGTGAGCAGTTCTTC
v_gene: TRBV6-6
d_gene: TRBD2
abundance: NA
j_gene: TRBJ2-1

CDR3aa: CASRGLAGGKQFF
CDR3nt: TGTGCCAGCAGGGGACTAGCGGGAGGTAAGCAGTTCTTC
v_gene: TRBV27
d_gene: TRBD2
abundance: few
j_gene: TRBJ2-1

CDR3aa: CASSSGPRDVYEQYF
CDR3nt: TGCGCCAGCAGCTCGGGACCAAGGGATGTCTACGAGCAGTACTTC
v_gene: TRBV5-1
d_gene: NA
abundance: NA
j_gene: TRBJ2-7

CDR3aa: CASSIQAQGAFGYTF
CDR3nt: TGTGCCAGTAGTATACAAGCACAGGGGGCTTTTGGCTACACCTTC
v_gene: TRBV19
d_gene: TRBD1
abundance: NA
j_gene: TRBJ1-2

CDR3aa: CASSTREAPYNEQFF
CDR3nt: TGTGCCAGCAGCACCCGGGAGGCACCCTACAATGAGCAGTTCTTC
v_gene: TRBV21-1
d_gene: NA
abundance: NA
j_gene: TRBJ2-1

CDR3aa: CASSPGTPETDTQYF
CDR3nt: TGTGCCAGCAGCCCCGGGACTCCTGAGACAGATACGCAGTATTTT
v_gene: TRBV7-3
d_gene: NA
abundance: NA
j_gene: TRBJ2-3

CDR3aa: CASTRSSPNEKLFF
CDR3nt: TGTGCCAGCACCCGCAGCAGCCCGAATGAAAAACTGTTTTTT
v_gene: TRBV7-9
d_gene: NA
abundance: NA
j_gene: TRBJ1-4

CDR3aa: CASGLSGRIQETQYF
CDR3nt: TGTGCCAGTGGGCTTAGCGGGAGGATCCAAGAGACCCAGTACTTC
v_gene: TRBV28
d_gene: TRBD2
abundance: once
j_gene: TRBJ2-5

CDR3aa: CATSRDGSSRVQAFF
CDR3nt: TGTGCCACCAGCAGAGATGGTTCCTCCAGGGTTCAAGCTTTCTTT
v_gene: TRBV15
d_gene: NA
abundance: NA
j_gene: TRBJ1-1

CDR3aa: CATSRVVETQYF
CDR3nt: TGTGCCACCAGCAGAGTGGTAGAGACCCAGTACTTC
v_gene: TRBV15
d_gene: NA
abundance: NA
j_gene: TRBJ2-5

CDR3aa: CAWITQGGSLNYGYTF
CDR3nt: TGTGCCTGGATAACGCAGGGGGGATCCCTTAACTATGGCTACACCTTC
v_gene: TRBV30
d_gene: TRBD1
abundance: NA
j_gene: TRBJ1-2

CDR3aa: CASRATGSAEQYF
CDR3nt: TGTGCCAGCAGGGCAACAGGGTCCGCCGAGCAGTACTTC
v_gene: TRBV9
d_gene: NA
abundance: NA
j_gene: TRBJ2-7

CDR3aa: CASSFNRNTEAFF
CDR3nt: TGCGCCAGCAGCTTTAACAGGAACACTGAAGCTTTCTTT
v_gene: TRBV5-1
d_gene: NA
abundance: NA
j_gene: TRBJ1-1

CDR3aa: CASSRGGETQYF
CDR3nt: TGTGCCAGCAGCCGAGGAGGAGAGACCCAGTACTTC
v_gene: TRBV5-5
d_gene: NA
abundance: NA
j_gene: TRBJ2-5

CDR3aa: CASSRLAGGVPNEQFF
CDR3nt: TGTGCCAGCAGTAGACTAGCGGGTGGGGTACCCAATGAGCAGTTCTTC
v_gene: TRBV28
d_gene: TRBD2
abundance: NA
j_gene: TRBJ2-1

CDR3aa: CASSLNSQRLYNEQFF
CDR3nt: TGTGCCAGCAGTTTAAACTCCCAGAGGTTGTACAATGAGCAGTTCTTC
v_gene: TRBV27
d_gene: NA
abundance: NA
j_gene: TRBJ2-1

CDR3aa: CASSNRVRGETQYF
CDR3nt: TGTGCCAGTAGTAACAGGGTCCGAGGTGAGACCCAGTACTTC
v_gene: TRBV19
d_gene: NA
abundance: NA
j_gene: TRBJ2-5

CDR3aa: CASSPWGQSRQETQYF
CDR3nt: TGTGCCAGCAGTCCATGGGGTCAGTCGAGGCAAGAGACCCAGTACTTC
v_gene: TRBV28
d_gene: NA
abundance: NA
j_gene: TRBJ2-5

CDR3aa: CASSYYGQETQYF
CDR3nt: TGTGCCAGCAGTTACTATGGCCAAGAGACCCAGTACTTC
v_gene: TRBV6-5
d_gene: NA
abundance: NA
j_gene: TRBJ2-5

CDR3aa: CASSSRDRDYEQYF
CDR3nt: TGCGCCAGCAGCTCCCGGGACAGGGACTACGAGCAGTACTTC
v_gene: TRBV5-1
d_gene: TRBD1
abundance: few
j_gene: TRBJ2-7

CDR3aa: CASSSAGGHHEQYF
CDR3nt: TGTGCCAGCAGCTCAGCGGGAGGACACCACGAGCAGTACTTC
v_gene: TRBV7-2
d_gene: TRBD2
abundance: NA
j_gene: TRBJ2-7

CDR3aa: CASLTPGVPEQFF
CDR3nt: TGTGCCAGCCTAACCCCCGGGGTACCTGAGCAGTTCTTC
v_gene: TRBV28
d_gene: NA
abundance: NA
j_gene: TRBJ2-1

CDR3aa: CASSLAGGRDYEQYF
CDR3nt: TGTGCCAGCAGCCTCGCAGGGGGCAGGGACTACGAGCAGTACTTC
v_gene: TRBV7-2
d_gene: TRBD1
abundance: NA
j_gene: TRBJ2-7

CDR3aa: CASSVRLAGRNEQFF
CDR3nt: TGTGCCAGCAGTGTCCGACTAGCGGGCCGGAATGAGCAGTTCTTC
v_gene: TRBV27
d_gene: TRBD2
abundance: NA
j_gene: TRBJ2-1

CDR3aa: CSVEGQSYNEQFF
CDR3nt: TGCAGCGTTGAGGGACAGTCCTACAATGAGCAGTTCTTC
v_gene: TRBV29-1
d_gene: TRBD1
abundance: NA
j_gene: TRBJ2-1

CDR3aa: CASSAGQGLFYEQYF
CDR3nt: TGCGCCAGCAGCGCGGGACAGGGATTATTCTACGAGCAGTACTTC
v_gene: TRBV4-1
d_gene: TRBD1
abundance: NA
j_gene: TRBJ2-7

CDR3aa: CASSLDNYGYTF
CDR3nt: TGCGCCAGCAGCTTGGATAACTATGGCTACACCTTC
v_gene: TRBV5-1
d_gene: NA
abundance: once
j_gene: TRBJ1-2

CDR3aa: CAIREGTGTDTQYF
CDR3nt: TGTGCCATCCGAGAGGGCACAGGGACAGATACGCAGTATTTT
v_gene: TRBV10-3
d_gene: NA
abundance: NA
j_gene: TRBJ2-3

CDR3aa: CATSRAAFYEQYF
CDR3nt: TGTGCCACCAGCAGAGCGGCGTTCTACGAGCAGTACTTC
v_gene: TRBV15
d_gene: NA
abundance: NA
j_gene: TRBJ2-7

CDR3aa: CASSPRGATNTEAFF
CDR3nt: TGTGCCAGCAGCCCCCGAGGGGCCACGAACACTGAAGCTTTCTTT
v_gene: TRBV11-2
d_gene: NA
abundance: NA
j_gene: TRBJ1-1

CDR3aa: CASSPGTGVYEQYF
CDR3nt: TGTGCCAGCTCACCTGGGACAGGGGTCTACGAGCAGTACTTC
v_gene: TRBV18
d_gene: TRBD1
abundance: NA
j_gene: TRBJ2-7

CDR3aa: CASSWDRENYGYTF
CDR3nt: TGTGCCAGCAGCTGGGACAGGGAAAACTATGGCTACACCTTC
v_gene: TRBV5-6
d_gene: TRBD1
abundance: once
j_gene: TRBJ1-2

CDR3aa: CASSLDTALDEQYF
CDR3nt: TGCGCCAGCAGCTTGGATACAGCCTTGGACGAGCAGTACTTC
v_gene: TRBV5-1
d_gene: NA
abundance: few
j_gene: TRBJ2-7

CDR3aa: CASSLGDTEQFF
CDR3nt: TGTGCCAGCAGCTTAGGGGACACTGAGCAGTTCTTC
v_gene: TRBV11-3
d_gene: NA
abundance: NA
j_gene: TRBJ2-1